Listed below are T cell receptor beta chains from one sample, sequenced in a study of T cell changes during pregnancy in multiple sclerosis. Some clones are missing from TCRdb's copy, which holds only in-frame ones; the method was immunoSEQ multiplex PCR. The sample yields 70,000 to 100,000 clones, roughly 90% seen once. Here the sequenced sample was peripheral blood, taken in the first trimester of pregnancy. These receptor sequences come from a female donor with multiple sclerosis, enrolled in a pregnancy study. The CDR3 runs from the conserved cysteine through the conserved F or W. The D gene is left open where the match is weak. Not all rows give a size; the values are once, few, many and, for expanded clones, a class.

V	J	D	size	CDR3	DNA
TRBV9	TRBJ2-2	TRBD1	-	CASRPGGGTGELFF	TGTGCCAGCAGGCCAGGGGGTGGTACCGGGGAGCTGTTTTTT
TRBV5-1	TRBJ1-2	-	-	CASSLTRPYGYTF	TGCGCCAGCAGCTTAACGCGTCCGTATGGCTACACCTTC
TRBV30	TRBJ1-3	-	-	CAWSVGRAAYTIYF	TGTGCCTGGAGTGTAGGGCGGGCAGCCTACACCATATATTTT
TRBV4-3	TRBJ2-1	-	-	CASSQDSASAPYNEQFF	TGCGCCAGCAGCCAAGATTCGGCTAGCGCCCCCTACAATGAGCAGTTCTTC
TRBV7-2	TRBJ2-1	-	-	CASSGPRAAAEQFF	TGTGCCAGCAGCGGCCCCAGGGCCGCGGCTGAGCAGTTCTTC
TRBV5-1	TRBJ1-1	-	-	CASSLYGRDTEAFF	TGCGCCAGCAGCTTGTATGGCAGGGACACTGAAGCTTTCTTT
TRBV29-1	TRBJ2-7	-	-	CSVAGGPEQYF	TGCAGCGTTGCTGGGGGCCCCGAGCAGTACTTC
TRBV4-1	TRBJ2-7	-	-	CASRGHSRREQYF	TGCGCCAGCAGGGGACACAGCCGGCGGGAGCAGTACTTC
TRBV7-2	TRBJ2-3	TRBD2	-	CASSLSGTRRPDTQYF	TGTGCCAGCAGCTTAAGTGGGACTAGGCGCCCAGATACGCAGTATTTT
TRBV12-2	TRBJ2-3	-	-	CASRSTRLAGASTDTQYF	TGTGCAAGTCGCTCAACCCGACTAGCGGGAGCGAGCACAGATACGCAGTATTTT
TRBV6-1	TRBJ2-3	-	once	CASIGQGWSTDTQYF	TGTGCCAGCATAGGTCAGGGATGGAGCACAGATACGCAGTATTTT
TRBV5-1	TRBJ1-1	TRBD1	-	CASRRDRGTEAFF	TGCGCCAGCAGAAGGGACAGGGGTACTGAAGCTTTCTTT
TRBV19	TRBJ2-1	-	-	CASSIKAELYNEQFF	TGTGCCAGTAGTATTAAAGCGGAACTGTACAATGAGCAGTTCTTC
TRBV6-1	TRBJ2-3	TRBD2	-	CASRPGLVSTDTQYF	TGTGCCAGCAGACCCGGACTAGTCAGCACAGATACGCAGTATTTT
TRBV4-2	TRBJ2-6	TRBD2	-	CASSPTSGSSSGANVLTF	TGTGCCAGCAGCCCCACTAGCGGGAGTAGTTCTGGGGCCAACGTCCTGACTTTC
TRBV4-2	TRBJ1-2	-	-	CASSQELRGGNYGYTF	TGTGCCAGCAGCCAAGAGTTAAGGGGAGGGAACTATGGCTACACCTTC
TRBV6-5	TRBJ1-1	-	-	CASSPDSLEAFF	TGTGCCAGCAGTCCCGACAGTCTTGAAGCTTTCTTT
TRBV5-1	TRBJ2-7	-	-	CAMAQGPLYEQYF	TGCGCCATGGCACAGGGCCCACTTTACGAGCAGTACTTC
TRBV19	TRBJ1-4	TRBD1	-	CASSRITGATNEKLFF	TGTGCCAGTAGTAGGATTACAGGGGCAACTAATGAAAAACTGTTTTTT
TRBV28	TRBJ1-1	-	-	CASSQGPTEAFF	TGTGCCAGCAGTCAGGGGCCCACTGAAGCTTTCTTT
TRBV25-1	TRBJ1-4	-	-	CASSEPPGGPTNEKLFF	TGTGCCAGCAGTGAACCCCCTGGGGGCCCAACTAATGAAAAACTGTTTTTT
TRBV19	TRBJ1-3	-	-	CASSINGRRNTIYF	TGTGCCAGTAGTATAAATGGCCGAAGAAACACCATATATTTT
TRBV28	TRBJ2-1	-	-	CASSRVTGVAANEQFF	TGTGCCAGCAGTCGCGTTACAGGGGTAGCGGCGAATGAGCAGTTCTTC
TRBV19	TRBJ1-1	TRBD1	-	CASRPGQGEHHPILNTEAFF	TGTGCCAGTAGACCCGGACAGGGGGAACACCATCCAATACTAAACACTGAAGCTTTCTTT
TRBV5-3	TRBJ1-2	TRBD1	-	CARSPGTDRAEPRGYTF	TGTGCCAGAAGCCCCGGAACCGACAGGGCCGAGCCTAGGGGCTACACCTTC
TRBV12-5	TRBJ1-2	-	-	CASGPQTEVGSGYTF	TGTGCTAGTGGTCCTCAGACAGAGGTAGGAAGCGGCTACACCTTC
TRBV28	TRBJ2-5	TRBD1	once	CASSPRVGAGGETQYF	TGTGCCAGCAGTCCCCGGGTGGGGGCAGGGGGAGAGACCCAGTACTTC
TRBV5-6	TRBJ2-7	TRBD1	-	CASSLLGQGIHEQYF	TGTGCCAGCAGCTTACTGGGACAGGGCATCCACGAGCAGTACTTC
TRBV21-1	TRBJ2-7	-	-	CASSLKTGWGHEQYF	TGTGCCAGCAGCTTAAAAACGGGTTGGGGCCACGAGCAGTACTTC
TRBV10-2	TRBJ2-7	-	-	CASQGYEQYF	TGCGCCAGCCAGGGTTACGAGCAGTACTTC
TRBV6-1	TRBJ2-7	TRBD1	-	CASSDNRGLGQYF	TGTGCCAGCAGTGATAACAGGGGTTTAGGTCAGTACTTC
TRBV7-2	TRBJ1-5	TRBD1	-	CASSLGQGEPQHF	TGTGCCAGCAGCTTGGGACAGGGAGAACCCCAGCATTTT
TRBV29-1	TRBJ2-7	TRBD1	-	CSASRQGNSYEQYF	TGCAGCGCATCTAGACAGGGAAACTCCTACGAGCAGTACTTC
TRBV19	TRBJ2-7	-	-	CASSFGTPSYEQYF	TGTGCCAGTAGTTTCGGGACTCCCAGCTACGAGCAGTACTTC
TRBV10-2	TRBJ1-1	-	-	CASSETAGGNPEAFF	TGCGCCAGCAGTGAGACAGCCGGGGGGAACCCTGAAGCTTTCTTT
TRBV5-6	TRBJ2-1	-	-	CASSLLDRYNEQFF	TGTGCCAGCAGCTTGTTGGACAGATACAATGAGCAGTTCTTC
TRBV15	TRBJ1-3	-	-	CATSWASGFSGNTIYF	TGTGCCACCAGCTGGGCCTCCGGATTCTCTGGAAACACCATATATTTT
TRBV27	TRBJ1-1	TRBD1	-	CASSQGATNTEAFF	TGTGCCAGCAGCCAGGGGGCGACGAACACTGAAGCTTTCTTT
TRBV27	TRBJ2-1	TRBD1	-	CASSFFGTGLYNEQFF	TGTGCCAGCAGTTTTTTCGGGACAGGGCTCTACAATGAGCAGTTCTTC
TRBV4-2	TRBJ2-1	TRBD2	-	CASSQSALAGGNEQFF	TGTGCCAGCAGCCAAAGCGCACTAGCGGGAGGCAATGAGCAGTTCTTC
TRBV27	TRBJ2-3	TRBD1	once	CASTRQGDRTDTQYF	TGTGCCAGCACGCGGCAAGGGGACAGGACAGATACGCAGTATTTT
TRBV10-3	TRBJ2-3	-	-	CAISESWTAGADTQYF	TGTGCCATCAGTGAGTCGTGGACAGCCGGGGCAGATACGCAGTATTTT
TRBV9	TRBJ2-7	-	-	CASSVGGDRDEQYF	TGTGCCAGCAGCGTAGGGGGGGATCGGGACGAGCAGTACTTC
TRBV19	TRBJ2-1	TRBD1	-	CASSWGTDYNEQFF	TGTGCCAGTAGTTGGGGGACAGATTACAATGAGCAGTTCTTC
TRBV18	TRBJ2-2	-	-	CASSPQGLTELFF	TGTGCCAGCTCACCACAGGGGCTAACGGAGCTGTTTTTT
TRBV30	TRBJ1-5	-	-	CAWAGGGRQPQHF	TGTGCCTGGGCCGGGGGGGGTCGACAGCCCCAGCATTTT